Listed here are 14 T cell receptor beta chains from one sample, sequenced in a study of blood T cell repertoires in COVID-19. Some clones are missing from TCRdb's copy, which holds only in-frame ones; the method was immunoSEQ multiplex PCR. The data hold approximately 100,000 clones, with 81% observed a single time. Specimen: peripheral blood. Receptors were obtained from an elderly woman with acute or convalescent COVID-19.

The chain has TRBV4-3 and TRBJ2-1; D may be TRBD2 (5 bases). The CDR3 consists of 14 residues. The V end lost 5 bases, the J end lost 9 bases, and 17 bases lay between the germline ends. The germline CDR1 and CDR2 sequences are LGHNA and YSLEER. This CDR3 reads CASSFATGFSEQFF. The DNA for the CDR3 is TGCGCCAGCAGCTTCGCTACGGGGTTCAGTGAGCAGTTCTTC.

The rearrangement uses TRBV3-1 (or the pseudogene TRBV3-2) and TRBJ1-1, with a possible D match to TRBD1 (5 bases). Trimming removed 4 bases at V and 1 base at J, with 10 bases between. This CDR3 spans 14 amino acids. Germline values: CDR1 LGHDT, CDR2 YNNKEL (reference sequence). The CDR3 sequence is CASSLRVANTEAFF. CDR3 nucleotide sequence: TGTGCCAGCAGCCTCAGGGTCGCGAACACTGAAGCTTTCTTT.

As DNA, the CDR3 is TGTGCCAGTAGTATAGGACAGGGTAACACTGAAGCTTTCTTT. Translated, it gives CASSIGQGNTEAFF. V usage is TRBV19 and J usage is TRBJ1-1, with TRBD1 identical over 7 bases. V dropped 1 base and J dropped 2; count of bases not matched to a gene: 1. In germline, CDR1 is LNHDA, CDR2 SQIVND (reference sequence). The CDR3 is 14 amino acids.

Of note for this clone: The same CDR3 arises from other DNA sequences in this sample as well. The chain couples TRBV28 to TRBJ1-5; tentatively, D is TRBD1 (6 bases). The CDR3 length is 15 residues. Per germline, CDR1 MDHEN and CDR2 SYDVKM. V lost 6 bases, J lost 0 bases, and 12 bases lay in between. CDR3 sequence (DNA): TGTGCCAGCAGACGAGGGGGGGCTAGCAATCAGCCCCAGCATTTT. Encoded protein: CASRRGGASNQPQHF.

The genes are TRBV19 and TRBJ1-3, with D possibly matching TRBD1 (5 bases). From germline, CDR1 is LNHDA and CDR2 SQIVND (reference sequence). V dropped 4 bases and J dropped 0 bases, with 13 bases sitting between them. The CDR3 totals 16 residues. The CDR3 here is CASSTRGGDSGNTIYF. The CDR3 nucleotides read TGTGCCAGTAGTACCCGGGGAGGGGACTCTGGAAACACCATATATTTT.

The V gene is TRBV18, the J gene TRBJ1-5; D perhaps matches TRBD1 (6 bases). Trimming pared 3 bases from V and 0 bases from J, leaving 9 bases between. Germline V gives CDR1 KGHSH, CDR2 LQKENI. The length of the CDR3 is 15 residues. The chain's CDR3 is CASSPRTVSNQPQHF. The CDR3 nucleotides are TGTGCCAGCTCACCGAGGACAGTTAGCAATCAGCCCCAGCATTTT.

This clone showed up just once. The J gene is TRBJ1-4, the V gene TRBV9; the D gene is possibly TRBD1 (6 bases). The V end lost 3 bases, the J end lost 13 bases, and 25 bases lay between the germline ends. The CDR3 has 16 residues. Per germline, CDR1 SGDLS and CDR2 YYNGEE. The CDR3 DNA reads TGTGCCAGCAGCGGACCTGGGGGACATGCGCCTCAAGGACTGTTTTTT. It encodes CASSGPGGHAPQGLFF.

The rearrangement uses TRBV19 and TRBJ1-5, with 9 bases fitting TRBD1. Germline CDR1 LNHDA, CDR2 SQIVND (reference sequence). CDR3 length equals 19 residues. V dropped 4 bases and J dropped 1; count of bases not matched to a gene: 14. Here the CDR3 DNA reads TGTGCCAGTAGTACTAGGGGGACAGGGCAGGCGGGGAGCAATCAGCCCCAGCATTTT. This codes for CASSTRGTGQAGSNQPQHF.

This clone was counted a single time. This chain joins TRBV18 and TRBJ2-6; TRBD1 matches 11 bases. The germline CDR1 and CDR2 sequences are KGHSH and LQKENI. The CDR3 has 14 amino acids. The junction had 1 base not matched to a gene; V was cut back by 6 bases and J by 6 bases. CDR3 amino acids: CASSGQGVANVLTF. CDR3 in DNA: TGTGCCAGCTCGGGACAGGGGGTGGCCAACGTCCTGACTTTC.

This chain joins TRBV10-1 and TRBJ2-3, with D possibly being TRBD1 (6 bases). This CDR3 has 14 residues. CDR1 and CDR2 (germline): WNHNN, SYGVQD (reference sequence). V lost 3 bases, J lost 2 bases, and 9 bases lay in between. DNA for the CDR3: TGCGCCAGCAGTGAAAACAGGGCCACAGATACGCAGTATTTT. This encodes CASSENRATDTQYF.

The chain employs TRBV7-2 and TRBJ2-7; 8 bases align to TRBD2. This CDR3 has 16 amino acids. From germline, CDR1 is SGHTA and CDR2 FQGNSA. V was pared by 5 bases and J by 1 base, with 10 bases of the junction left unmatched. DNA for the CDR3: TGTGCCAGCAGCCGGGGGGGCCGATCTCGATCCTACGAGCAGTACTTC. This codes for CASSRGGRSRSYEQYF.

This chain links TRBV29-1 with TRBJ2-7; D not resolved. Germline values: CDR1 SQVTM, CDR2 ANQGSEA. V was clipped by 7 bases and J by 0 bases, with 13 bases between them. The CDR3 runs 13 residues. CDR3 loop: CSGWSPDSYEQYF. In DNA, the CDR3 is TGCAGCGGATGGAGTCCCGACTCCTACGAGCAGTACTTC.

V usage is TRBV28 and J usage is TRBJ1-4; D gene uncertain. The CDR3 totals 15 residues. The V gene lost 2 bases and the J gene lost 0 bases, with 7 bases spanning the gap. Per germline, CDR1 MDHEN and CDR2 SYDVKM. The CDR3 nucleotides are TGTGCCAGCAGTTTAAGGAGGGCAACTAATGAAAAACTGTTTTTT. Its protein product is CASSLRRATNEKLFF. The whole variable domain, filled in from reference TRBV28 and TRBJ1-4, reads DVKVTQSSRYLVKRTGEKVFLECVQDMDHENMFWYRQDPGLGLRLIYFSYDVKMKEKGDIPEGYSVSREKKERFSLILESASTNQTSMYLCASSLRRATNEKLFFGSGTQLSVL.

This clone was found a few times. This rearrangement joins TRBV2 to TRBJ1-2; D might be TRBD1 (5 bases). Germline loops: CDR1 SNHLY, CDR2 FYNNEI. The germline V and J ends were trimmed by 4 bases and 4 bases, with 13 bases remaining between them. This CDR3 is 14 amino acids long. The CDR3 here is CASSVSSGLYGYTF. The CDR3, as DNA: TGTGCCAGCAGTGTCTCTTCGGGACTCTATGGCTACACCTTC. The full variable domain, completed using reference TRBV2 and TRBJ1-2, is EPEVTQTPSHQVTQMGQEVILRCVPISNHLYFYWYRQILGQKVEFLVSFYNNEISEKSEIFDDQFSVERPDGSNFTLKIRSTKLEDSAMYFCASSVSSGLYGYTFGSGTRLTVV.